The source of this T cell receptor beta chain is a study of early T cells in non-severe SARS-CoV-2 infection. Overall study context: Unsorted whole blood bulk RNA was sequenced, with unpaired chains.

Per germline, CDR1 MNHEY and CDR2 SMNVEV (reference sequence). The ends lost 4 bases at V and 4 bases at J; junction bases unmatched: 4. This CDR3 has 15 residues. TCRdb recomputed calls from the 5' RACE reads with MiXCR, one row per CDR3 protein. This table has roughly 51,000 distinct CDR3 sequences, about 7.7% appearing once. This clonotype was seen a few times. Sequences were derived from whole blood, sampled at baseline. This chain links TRBV27 with TRBJ2-5, with 12 bases aligning to TRBD2. The receptor was derived from an adult who was a healthcare worker with PCR-confirmed SARS-CoV-2 infection or an uninfected control (not recorded which). The CDR3 nucleotides read TGTGCCAGCAGTTCGACTAGCGGGAGTAGAGAGACCCAGTACTTC. Translated: CASSSTSGSRETQYF.